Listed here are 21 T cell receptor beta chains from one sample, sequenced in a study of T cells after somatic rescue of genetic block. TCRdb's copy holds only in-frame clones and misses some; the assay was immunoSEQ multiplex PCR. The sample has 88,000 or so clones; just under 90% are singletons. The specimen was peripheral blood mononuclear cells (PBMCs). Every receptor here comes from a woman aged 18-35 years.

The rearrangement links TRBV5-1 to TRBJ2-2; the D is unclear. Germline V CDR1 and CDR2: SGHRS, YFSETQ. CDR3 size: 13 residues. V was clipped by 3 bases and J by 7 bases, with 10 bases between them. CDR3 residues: CASSWDFNGELFF. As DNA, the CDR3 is TGCGCCAGCAGCTGGGATTTCAACGGGGAGCTGTTTTTT.

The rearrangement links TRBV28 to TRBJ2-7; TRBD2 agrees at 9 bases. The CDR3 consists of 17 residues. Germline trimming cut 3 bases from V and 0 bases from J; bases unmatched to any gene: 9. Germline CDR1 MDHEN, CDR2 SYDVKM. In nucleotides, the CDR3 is TGTGCCAGCAGTTTTCCACAGACTAGCGGTCTCTCCTACGAGCAGTACTTC. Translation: CASSFPQTSGLSYEQYF.

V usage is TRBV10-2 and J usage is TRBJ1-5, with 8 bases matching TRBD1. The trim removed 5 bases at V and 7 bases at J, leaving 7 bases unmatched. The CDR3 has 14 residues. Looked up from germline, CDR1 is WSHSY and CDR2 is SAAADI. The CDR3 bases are TGCGCCAGCAGTCGGACAGGGAGGGACCAGCCCCAGCATTTT. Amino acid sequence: CASSRTGRDQPQHF.

Written as DNA, the CDR3 is TGCGCCAGCAGCCTAAAAACTAGCGGCGAGCAGTACTTC. It translates to CASSLKTSGEQYF. The chain uses TRBV4-3 and TRBJ2-7, with TRBD2 identical over 8 bases. CDR3 length: 13 amino acids. Looked up from germline, CDR1 is LGHNA and CDR2 is YSLEER. Trimming took 4 bases from V and 6 from J; bases not matched to a gene: 5.

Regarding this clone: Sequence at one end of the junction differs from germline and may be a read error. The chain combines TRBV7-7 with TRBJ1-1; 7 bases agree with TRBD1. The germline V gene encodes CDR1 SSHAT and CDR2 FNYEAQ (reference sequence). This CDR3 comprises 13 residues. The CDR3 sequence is CASSYGQDTEAFF. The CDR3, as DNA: TGTGCTAGCAGCTACGGACAGGACACTGAAGCTTTCTTT.

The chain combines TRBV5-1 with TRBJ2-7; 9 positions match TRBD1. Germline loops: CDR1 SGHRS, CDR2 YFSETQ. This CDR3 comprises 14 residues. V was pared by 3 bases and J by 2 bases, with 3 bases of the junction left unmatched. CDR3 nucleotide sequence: TGCGCCAGCAGCTACCGGGACAGGGCCTACGAGCAGTACTTC. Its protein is CASSYRDRAYEQYF. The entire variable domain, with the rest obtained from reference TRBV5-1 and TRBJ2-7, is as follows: KAGVTQTPRYLIKTRGQQVTLSCSPISGHRSVSWYQQTPGQGLQFLFEYFSETQRNKGNFPGRFSGRQFSNSRSEMNVSTLELGDSALYLCASSYRDRAYEQYFGPGTRLTVT.

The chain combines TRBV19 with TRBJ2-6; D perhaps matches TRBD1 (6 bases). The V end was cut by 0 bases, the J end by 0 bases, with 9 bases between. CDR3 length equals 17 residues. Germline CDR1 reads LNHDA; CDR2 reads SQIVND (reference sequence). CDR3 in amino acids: CASSIEGDTSGANVLTF. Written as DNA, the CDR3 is TGTGCCAGTAGTATAGAGGGGGACACCTCTGGGGCCAACGTCCTGACTTTC.

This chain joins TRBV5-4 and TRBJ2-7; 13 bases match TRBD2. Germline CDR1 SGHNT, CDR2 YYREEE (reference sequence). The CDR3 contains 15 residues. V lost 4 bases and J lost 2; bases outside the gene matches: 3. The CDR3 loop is CASSKGLAGPYEQYF. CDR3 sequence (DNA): TGTGCCAGCAGCAAGGGACTAGCGGGGCCCTACGAGCAGTACTTC.

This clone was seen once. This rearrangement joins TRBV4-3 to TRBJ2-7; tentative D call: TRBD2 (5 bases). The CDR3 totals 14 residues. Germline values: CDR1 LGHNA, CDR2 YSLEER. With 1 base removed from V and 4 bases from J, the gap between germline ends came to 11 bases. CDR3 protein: CASSQGSTRYEQYF. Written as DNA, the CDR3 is TGCGCCAGCAGCCAAGGGAGCACTAGGTACGAGCAGTACTTC.

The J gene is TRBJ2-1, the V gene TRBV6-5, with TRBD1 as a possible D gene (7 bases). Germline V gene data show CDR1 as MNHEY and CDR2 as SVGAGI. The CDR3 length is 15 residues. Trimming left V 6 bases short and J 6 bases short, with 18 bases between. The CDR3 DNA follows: TGTGCCAGCAGCTACCAGGGGGGTGGAGGCAATGAGCAGTTCTTC. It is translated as CASSYQGGGGNEQFF.

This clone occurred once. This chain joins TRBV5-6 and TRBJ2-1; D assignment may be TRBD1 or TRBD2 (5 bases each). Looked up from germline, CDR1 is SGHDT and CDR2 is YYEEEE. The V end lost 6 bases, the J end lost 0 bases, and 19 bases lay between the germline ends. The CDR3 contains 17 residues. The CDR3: CASNLRGLGASYNEQFF. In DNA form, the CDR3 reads TGTGCCAGCAATTTGAGGGGCCTCGGGGCCTCCTACAATGAGCAGTTCTTC.

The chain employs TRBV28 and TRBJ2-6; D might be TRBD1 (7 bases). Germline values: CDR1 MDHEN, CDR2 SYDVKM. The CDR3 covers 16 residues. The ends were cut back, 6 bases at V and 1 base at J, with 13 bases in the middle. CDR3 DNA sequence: TGTGCCAGCAGCGCAGGGGGGCGGTCTGGGGCCAACGTCCTGACTTTC. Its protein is CASSAGGRSGANVLTF.

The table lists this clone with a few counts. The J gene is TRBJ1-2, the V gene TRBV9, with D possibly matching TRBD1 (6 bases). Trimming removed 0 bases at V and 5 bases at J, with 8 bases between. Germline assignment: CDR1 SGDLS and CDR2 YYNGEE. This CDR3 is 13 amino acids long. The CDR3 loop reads CASSVEGVYGYTF. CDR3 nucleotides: TGTGCCAGCAGCGTAGAGGGGGTATATGGCTACACCTTC.

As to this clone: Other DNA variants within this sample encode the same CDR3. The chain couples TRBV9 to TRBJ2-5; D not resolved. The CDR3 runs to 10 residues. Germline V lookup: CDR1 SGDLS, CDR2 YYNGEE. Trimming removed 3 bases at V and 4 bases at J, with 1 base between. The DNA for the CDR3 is TGTGCCAGCAGCGGAGAGACCCAGTACTTC. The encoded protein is CASSGETQYF.

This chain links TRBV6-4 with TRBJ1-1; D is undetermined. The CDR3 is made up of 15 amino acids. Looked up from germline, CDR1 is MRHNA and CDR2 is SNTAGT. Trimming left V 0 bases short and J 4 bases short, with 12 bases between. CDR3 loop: CASSDSEAGGTEAFF. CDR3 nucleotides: TGTGCCAGCAGTGACTCGGAGGCGGGTGGCACTGAAGCTTTCTTT.

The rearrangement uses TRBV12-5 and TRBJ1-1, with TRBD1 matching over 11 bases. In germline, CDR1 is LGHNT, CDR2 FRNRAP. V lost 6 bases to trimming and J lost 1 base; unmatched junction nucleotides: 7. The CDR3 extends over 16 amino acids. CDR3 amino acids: CASGRGTGGWNTEAFF. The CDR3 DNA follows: TGTGCTAGTGGACGAGGGACAGGGGGATGGAACACTGAAGCTTTCTTT.

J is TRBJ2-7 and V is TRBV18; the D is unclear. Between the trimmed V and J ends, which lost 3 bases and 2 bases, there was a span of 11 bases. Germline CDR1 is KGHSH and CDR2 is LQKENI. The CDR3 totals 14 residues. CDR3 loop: CASSPETETYEQYF. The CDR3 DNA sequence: TGTGCCAGCTCACCGGAGACGGAGACCTACGAGCAGTACTTC.

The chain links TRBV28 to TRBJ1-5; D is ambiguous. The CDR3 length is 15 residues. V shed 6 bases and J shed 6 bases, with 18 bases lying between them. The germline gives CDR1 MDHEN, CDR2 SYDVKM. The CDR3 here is CASSRQPIHSQPQHF. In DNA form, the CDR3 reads TGTGCCAGCAGCCGCCAGCCAATCCACAGTCAGCCCCAGCATTTT.

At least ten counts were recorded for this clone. Here the CDR3 DNA reads TGTGCCAGCAGCTCGAAACAGGGTATCACCGGGGAGCTGTTTTTT. This encodes CASSSKQGITGELFF. The chain is built from TRBV11-2 and TRBJ2-2; the D gene is possibly TRBD1 (6 bases). This CDR3 has 15 amino acids. Looked up from germline, CDR1 is SGHAT and CDR2 is FQNNGV. V shed 4 bases and J shed 4 bases, with 13 bases lying between them.

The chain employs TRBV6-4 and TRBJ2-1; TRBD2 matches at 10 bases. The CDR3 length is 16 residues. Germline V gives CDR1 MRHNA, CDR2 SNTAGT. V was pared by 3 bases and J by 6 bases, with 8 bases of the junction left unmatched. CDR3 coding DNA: TGTGCCAGCAGTGATCAGACTAGCGGGCCCCCCAATGAGCAGTTCTTC. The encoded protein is CASSDQTSGPPNEQFF.

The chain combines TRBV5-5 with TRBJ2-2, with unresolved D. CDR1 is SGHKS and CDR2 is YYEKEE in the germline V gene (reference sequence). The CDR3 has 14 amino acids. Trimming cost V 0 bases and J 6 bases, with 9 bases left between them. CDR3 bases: TGTGCCAGCAGCTTGGGCAGGCTAGCCGGGGAGCTGTTTTTT. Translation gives CASSLGRLAGELFF. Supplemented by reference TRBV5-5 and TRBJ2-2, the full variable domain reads DAGVTQSPTHLIKTRGQQVTLRCSPISGHKSVSWYQQVLGQGPQFIFQYYEKEERGRGNFPDRFSARQFPNYSSELNVNALLLGDSALYLCASSLGRLAGELFFGEGSRLTVL.